What follows are 32 T cell receptor beta chains derived from one specimen sequenced in a study of blood T cell repertoires in COVID-19. Data came from immunoSEQ multiplex PCR; TCRdb stores just in-frame clones and leaves some out. Of under 300,000 clones in the sample, 70% to 90% were seen once. Sequenced material: PBMCs or T cells enriched from blood (not recorded which). The receptors come from a man younger than 35 who had recovered from COVID-19.

This rearrangement joins TRBV30 to TRBJ2-7; the D gene is possibly TRBD1 (6 bases). Trimming cost V 0 bases and J 4 bases, with 7 bases left between them. This CDR3 comprises 12 residues. Germline assignment: CDR1 GTSNPN and CDR2 SVGIG (reference sequence). This chain's CDR3 is CAWSVGGYEQYF. CDR3 coding DNA: TGTGCCTGGAGTGTAGGGGGTTACGAGCAGTACTTC.

The chain links TRBV11-3 to TRBJ2-7; 11 bases map to TRBD2. V lost 8 bases and J lost 1; bases outside the gene matches: 4. Germline CDR1 and CDR2: SGHNT and YENEEA. The CDR3 is made up of 14 amino acids. CDR3 sequence (DNA): TGTGCCAGCCAAAGACTAGCGGGGTCCTACGAGCAGTACTTC. Protein: CASQRLAGSYEQYF.

In its sample, this clone was seen a few times. This chain joins TRBV11-2 and TRBJ1-5; no firm D call. The germline V gene has CDR1 SGHAT and CDR2 FQNNGV. Trimming took off 1 base at V and 7 bases at J, with 11 bases between the two ends. The CDR3 length is 14 residues. Written as DNA, the CDR3 is TGTGCCAGCAGCTTAGCAGGCTCGGGGCAGCCCCAGCATTTT. This codes for CASSLAGSGQPQHF.

J is TRBJ1-6 and V is TRBV29-1; 10 bases align to TRBD1. Per the germline V gene, CDR1 is SQVTM and CDR2 is ANQGSEA. J lost 10 bases, V lost 1 base, and 7 bases had no gene match. The length of the CDR3 is 15 residues. The CDR3 DNA is TGCAGCGTTGAAGGAGGGGGACAGGGGTACTCACCCCTCCACTTT. This translates into CSVEGGGQGYSPLHF.

The V gene is TRBV5-5, the J gene TRBJ1-4; 7 bases match TRBD1. This CDR3 is built from 14 residues. The junction had 3 bases not matched to a gene; V was cut back by 4 bases and J by 3 bases. CDR1 is SGHKS, CDR2 YYEKEE, per germline (reference sequence). CDR3 sequence: CASSAGTANEKLFF. CDR3 DNA sequence: TGTGCCAGCAGCGCCGGGACAGCTAATGAAAAACTGTTTTTT. Drawing the rest from reference TRBV5-5 and TRBJ1-4, the complete variable domain is DAGVTQSPTHLIKTRGQQVTLRCSPISGHKSVSWYQQVLGQGPQFIFQYYEKEERGRGNFPDRFSARQFPNYSSELNVNALLLGDSALYLCASSAGTANEKLFFGSGTQLSVL.

This chain uses TRBV5-1 with TRBJ2-7, with D possibly TRBD2 on 6 matching bases. CDR3 size: 15 residues. Germline loops: CDR1 SGHRS, CDR2 YFSETQ. Trimming stripped 0 bases from V and 0 bases from J, with 10 bases between. The CDR3 reads CASSLAAGSSYEQYF. The CDR3 DNA reads as TGCGCCAGCAGCTTGGCCGCGGGAAGCTCCTACGAGCAGTACTTC.

The chain couples TRBV10-3 to TRBJ1-5, with a possible D match to TRBD1 (6 bases). Germline CDR1 reads ENHRY; CDR2 reads SYGVKD. Trimming cost V 3 bases and J 4 bases, with 10 bases left between them. The CDR3 sequence is 14 residues long. The CDR3 spells CAISDRTANQPQHF. The CDR3 DNA is TGTGCCATCAGTGACAGGACAGCTAATCAGCCCCAGCATTTT.

The V call is TRBV19, the J call TRBJ1-5; 11 bases fit TRBD1. This CDR3 comprises 16 residues. The trim removed 4 bases at V and 6 bases at J, leaving 8 bases unmatched. CDR1 is LNHDA, CDR2 SQIVND, per germline (reference sequence). CDR3 sequence (DNA): TGTGCCAGTAGTAAACAAGAAGGGACAGGGGGTCAGCCCCAGCATTTT. The encoded protein is CASSKQEGTGGQPQHF.

In regard to this clone: This specimen includes other DNA sequences encoding the same CDR3. The DNA of the CDR3 is TGCGCCAGCAGCGCATCACAGGGTTACGAGCAGTACTTC. Amino acid sequence: CASSASQGYEQYF. The chain couples TRBV5-1 to TRBJ2-7, with D possibly TRBD1 on 6 matching bases. Germline CDR1 is SGHRS and CDR2 is YFSETQ. The CDR3 runs to 13 residues. V lost 4 bases, J lost 4 bases, and 12 bases lay in between.

On this clone: This sample includes further DNA sequences coding for the same CDR3. The CDR3 loop is CASSPSSYEQYF. DNA for the CDR3: TGTGCCAGCAGCCCATCCTCCTACGAGCAGTACTTC. J is TRBJ2-7 and V is TRBV7-9; no clear D. From germline, CDR1 is SEHNR and CDR2 FQNEAQ (reference sequence). The CDR3 is 12 amino acids. V shed 5 bases and J shed 0 bases, with 5 bases lying between them. The whole variable domain, filled in from reference TRBV7-9 and TRBJ2-7, reads DTGVSQNPRHKITKRGQNVTFRCDPISEHNRLYWYRQTLGQGPEFLTYFQNEAQLEKSRLLSDRFSAERPKGSFSTLEIQRTEQGDSAMYLCASSPSSYEQYFGPGTRLTVT.

This chain uses TRBV27 with TRBJ1-2, with 10 bases fitting TRBD1. The V and J ends lost 8 bases and 6 bases, in that order; junction bases with no gene match: 12. Germline V CDR1 and CDR2: MNHEY, SMNVEV (reference sequence). The length of the CDR3 is 15 residues. CDR3 protein: CASRKGTGARDGYTF. CDR3 DNA: TGTGCCAGCCGGAAGGGGACAGGGGCGAGGGATGGCTACACCTTC.

The chain links TRBV18 to TRBJ1-2; the D gene is possibly TRBD1 (6 bases). The CDR3 covers 17 residues. The V end was cut by 2 bases, the J end by 3 bases, with 19 bases between. The germline gives CDR1 KGHSH, CDR2 LQKENI. CDR3 in DNA: TGTGCCAGCTCACCAATTGGGGGCGCAGAGTTCCACTATGGCTACACCTTC. Its translation is CASSPIGGAEFHYGYTF. Full variable domain (outside the CDR3, taken from reference TRBV18 and TRBJ1-2): NAGVMQNPRHLVRRRGQEARLRCSPMKGHSHVYWYRQLPEEGLKFMVYLQKENIIDESGMPKERFSAEFPKEGPSILRIQQVVRGDSAAYFCASSPIGGAEFHYGYTFGSGTRLTVV.

V and J are TRBV7-6 and TRBJ1-6, with 7 bases fitting TRBD1. Germline CDR1 is SGHVS and CDR2 is FNYEAQ. V shed 1 base and J 13 bases; nucleotides not matched to a gene: 10. The CDR3 spans 15 residues. The CDR3: CASSLGTGAGSPLHF. The CDR3 DNA reads TGTGCCAGCAGCTTAGGAACAGGGGCCGGTTCGCCCCTCCACTTT.

The CDR3 nucleotides are TGTGCCAGCAGCGAGGGCGGGATAGTCACAGATACGCAGTATTTT. This codes for CASSEGGIVTDTQYF. The chain carries TRBV9 and TRBJ2-3; perhaps TRBD2 as D (6 bases). The CDR3 spans 15 residues. Germline V gene lookup returns CDR1 SGDLS and CDR2 YYNGEE. The V and J ends lost 3 bases and 2 bases respectively, with 13 bases between them. Combining the CDR3 with reference TRBV9 and TRBJ2-3 gives the whole variable domain DSGVTQTPKHLITATGQRVTLRCSPRSGDLSVYWYQQSLDQGLQFLIQYYNGEERAKGNILERFSAQQFPDLHSELNLSSLELGDSALYFCASSEGGIVTDTQYFGPGTRLTVL.

The chain recombines TRBV15 with TRBJ1-5, with 8 positions matching TRBD1. CDR3 length: 15 residues. Looked up from germline, CDR1 is LNHNV and CDR2 is YYDKDF (reference sequence). V dropped 3 bases and J dropped 6; count of bases not matched to a gene: 7. Here the CDR3 reads CATSSHRQGSQPQHF. CDR3 in DNA: TGTGCCACCAGCAGCCATCGACAGGGGAGTCAGCCCCAGCATTTT. The full variable domain, in which reference TRBV15 and TRBJ1-5 provide the parts outside the CDR3, is DAMVIQNPRYQVTQFGKPVTLSCSQTLNHNVMYWYQQKSSQAPKLLFHYYDKDFNNEADTPDNFQSRRPNTSFCFLDIRSPGLGDTAMYLCATSSHRQGSQPQHFGDGTRLSIL.

The CDR3 loop is CASSQFSLHSETQYF. The CDR3 nucleotides read TGTGCCAGCAGCCAATTTAGCCTACACTCGGAGACCCAGTACTTC. The V call is TRBV3-1 (or the pseudogene TRBV3-2), the J call TRBJ2-5; D is unresolved. The germline V gene encodes CDR1 LGHDT and CDR2 YNNKEL (reference sequence). The CDR3 is 15 amino acids. V was cut by 2 bases and J by 5 bases, with 15 bases left in between.

This chain uses TRBV5-1 with TRBJ2-3; 10 bases are a match to TRBD2. The CDR3 length is 17 residues. Germline CDR1 reads SGHRS; CDR2 reads YFSETQ. The junction had 4 bases not matched to a gene; V was cut back by 0 bases and J by 0 bases. The CDR3 bases are TGCGCCAGCAGCTTGGGACTAGCGGGCTCTAGCACAGATACGCAGTATTTT. Translating it yields CASSLGLAGSSTDTQYF.

The chain recombines TRBV19 with TRBJ1-5; 8 nucleotides match TRBD1. CDR1 and CDR2 from the germline V gene are LNHDA and SQIVND (reference sequence). This CDR3 is 15 amino acids long. With 6 bases clipped from V and 4 bases from J, the junction kept 8 bases outside the gene matches. CDR3 nucleotide sequence: TGTGCCAGTAGATCCCAGGGACAGGAAAATCAGCCCCAGCATTTT. It translates to CASRSQGQENQPQHF.

V and J are TRBV27 and TRBJ1-1; D not certain. This CDR3 spans 14 amino acids. Germline V lookup: CDR1 MNHEY, CDR2 SMNVEV (reference sequence). V was trimmed by 6 bases and J by 5 bases, leaving 16 bases between them. This CDR3 reads CASSPGPAWTEAFF. CDR3 sequence (DNA): TGTGCCAGCAGCCCTGGGCCCGCGTGGACTGAAGCTTTCTTT.

The V call is TRBV25-1, the J call TRBJ2-7; TRBD2 is a possible D gene (5 bases). Trimming left V 5 bases short and J 4 bases short, with 18 bases between. This CDR3 has 15 amino acids. CDR1 and CDR2 from the germline V gene are MGHDK and SYGVNS. The CDR3 DNA sequence: TGTGCCAGCAGTCATTTGCAGGAGGCTGGGTACGAGCAGTACTTC. It yields the protein CASSHLQEAGYEQYF.

The chain has TRBV6-5 and TRBJ2-3; D might be TRBD2 (6 bases). Trimming took off 7 bases at V and 5 bases at J, with 7 bases between the two ends. CDR3 length equals 11 residues. Germline V gives CDR1 MNHEY, CDR2 SVGAGI. The CDR3 protein is CASKGGDTQYF. In DNA form, the CDR3 reads TGTGCCAGCAAGGGAGGAGATACGCAGTATTTT.

The V call is TRBV5-1, the J call TRBJ2-3; a weak D match, TRBD2 (6 bases). This CDR3 comprises 15 residues. Germline V lookup: CDR1 SGHRS, CDR2 YFSETQ. Trimming left V 5 bases short and J 1 base short, with 14 bases between. The CDR3 DNA is TGCGCCAGCAGGCCCGGGACTTCCCGCACAGATACGCAGTATTTT. It encodes CASRPGTSRTDTQYF.

The chain has TRBV19 and TRBJ1-3; D remains ambiguous. The CDR3 totals 14 residues. Germline V lookup: CDR1 LNHDA, CDR2 SQIVND (reference sequence). V was pared by 9 bases and J by 8 bases, with 20 bases between. CDR3 DNA: TGTGCCAGCCTTCCGAGGATATTCGGGGACACCATATATTTT. Encoded protein: CASLPRIFGDTIYF.

In its sample, this clone was seen once. The rearrangement links TRBV6-1 to TRBJ1-5, with unresolved D. The V gene's germline CDR1 is MNHNS and CDR2 SASEGT. This CDR3 contains 14 residues. Trimming removed 3 bases at V and 4 bases at J, with 10 bases between. CDR3 in amino acids: CASSDAGRNQPQHF. CDR3 DNA: TGTGCCAGCAGTGACGCGGGGAGGAATCAGCCCCAGCATTTT.

The CDR3 nucleotides read TGCGCCAGCAGCTTGGTACAGGAGCACACTGAAGCTTTCTTT. Translating gives CASSLVQEHTEAFF. This chain joins TRBV5-1 and TRBJ1-1; a possible D gene is TRBD1 (5 bases). V lost 0 bases, J lost 3 bases, and 9 bases lay in between. The CDR3 spans 14 residues. Germline values: CDR1 SGHRS, CDR2 YFSETQ.

This chain links TRBV30 with TRBJ1-4; 9 bases are shared with TRBD1. There are 15 residues in the CDR3. The germline CDR1 and CDR2 sequences are GTSNPN and SVGIG (reference sequence). J gave up 7 bases and V 3 bases, and 9 bases lay outside the gene matches. CDR3 bases: TGTGCCTGGAGCCCCGGACAGGGGAGGATTGAAAAACTGTTTTTT. Translating gives CAWSPGQGRIEKLFF.

The chain employs TRBV6-1 and TRBJ2-7; 8 bases are shared with TRBD1. Germline trimming cut 2 bases from V and 7 bases from J; bases unmatched to any gene: 10. Germline loops: CDR1 MNHNS, CDR2 SASEGT. This CDR3 has 15 amino acids. As DNA, the CDR3 is TGTGCCAGCAGTGAACATAGGACAGGGTCAAGGGAGCAGTACTTC. Residues: CASSEHRTGSREQYF.

CDR3 DNA sequence: TGTGCCAGCTCACCGGGACTAGGCGCATACAATGAGCAGTTCTTC. Translated, it gives CASSPGLGAYNEQFF. V is TRBV18 and J is TRBJ2-1; TRBD2 matches at 8 bases. There are 15 residues in the CDR3. With V trimmed by 3 bases and J by 4 bases, 5 bases remained unmatched. Germline V gene lookup returns CDR1 KGHSH and CDR2 LQKENI.

This chain connects TRBV28 to TRBJ2-1; 11 bases match TRBD2. This CDR3 has 16 residues. With 5 bases clipped from V and 5 bases from J, the junction kept 8 bases outside the gene matches. Germline CDR1 is MDHEN and CDR2 is SYDVKM. The CDR3 protein is CASSPTSGSIHNEQFF. Here the CDR3 DNA reads TGTGCCAGCAGTCCTACTAGCGGGAGCATCCACAATGAGCAGTTCTTC.

The chain joins TRBV7-8 to TRBJ1-5; D perhaps matches TRBD1 (6 bases). CDR1 and CDR2 from the germline V gene are SGHVS and FQNEAQ. Trimming shortened V by 3 bases and J by 0 bases, and 9 bases separated the two germline ends. The CDR3 is made up of 15 amino acids. The CDR3 DNA is TGTGCCAGCAGCTTGGTCAGGGGTAGCAATCAGCCCCAGCATTTT. This translates into CASSLVRGSNQPQHF.

The V and J genes are TRBV6-2 or TRBV6-3 and TRBJ1-5; D gene ambiguous. The CDR3 runs 16 residues. The V end lost 5 bases, the J end lost 3 bases, and 17 bases lay between the germline ends. Germline CDR1 and CDR2: MNHEY and SVGEGT. CDR3 sequence (DNA): TGTGCCAGCAGTACCCGTATGCGACACATCAATCAGCCCCAGCATTTT. As protein: CASSTRMRHINQPQHF.

J is TRBJ2-3 and V is TRBV29-1; tentatively, D is TRBD2 (6 bases). V was cut by 5 bases and J by 2 bases, with 14 bases left in between. The CDR3 runs 14 residues. Germline-derived CDR1 and CDR2 are SQVTM and ANQGSEA. The CDR3 here is CSVLGGGITDTQYF. CDR3 nucleotide sequence: TGCAGCGTTCTTGGTGGGGGGATCACAGATACGCAGTATTTT.